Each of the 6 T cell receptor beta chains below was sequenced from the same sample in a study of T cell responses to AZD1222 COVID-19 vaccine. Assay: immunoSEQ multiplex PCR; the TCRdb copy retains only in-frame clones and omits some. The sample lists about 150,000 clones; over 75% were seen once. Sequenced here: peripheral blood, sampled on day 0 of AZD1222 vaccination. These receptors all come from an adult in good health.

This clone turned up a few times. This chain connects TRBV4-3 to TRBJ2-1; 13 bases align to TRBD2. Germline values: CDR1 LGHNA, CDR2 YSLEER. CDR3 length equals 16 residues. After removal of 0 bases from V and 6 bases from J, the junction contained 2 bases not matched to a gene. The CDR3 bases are TGCGCCAGCAGCCAAGATTGGACTAGCGGGAGCAATGAGCAGTTCTTC. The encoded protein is CASSQDWTSGSNEQFF.

CDR3: CASSMEETQYF. In DNA, the CDR3 is TGTGCCAGTAGTATGGAAGAGACCCAGTACTTC. The rearrangement uses TRBV19 and TRBJ2-5, with D uncertain. This CDR3 region has 11 residues. Trimming took off 3 bases at V and 3 bases at J, with 2 bases between the two ends. Germline CDR1 is LNHDA and CDR2 is SQIVND (reference sequence).

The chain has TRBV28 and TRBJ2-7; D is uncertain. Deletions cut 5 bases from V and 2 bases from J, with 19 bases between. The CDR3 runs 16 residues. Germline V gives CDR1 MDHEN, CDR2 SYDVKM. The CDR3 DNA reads TGTGCCAGCAGTATAGTCCTATGGCCAGTTACCTACGAGCAGTACTTC. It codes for CASSIVLWPVTYEQYF. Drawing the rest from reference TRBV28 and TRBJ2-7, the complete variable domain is DVKVTQSSRYLVKRTGEKVFLECVQDMDHENMFWYRQDPGLGLRLIYFSYDVKMKEKGDIPEGYSVSREKKERFSLILESASTNQTSMYLCASSIVLWPVTYEQYFGPGTRLTVT.

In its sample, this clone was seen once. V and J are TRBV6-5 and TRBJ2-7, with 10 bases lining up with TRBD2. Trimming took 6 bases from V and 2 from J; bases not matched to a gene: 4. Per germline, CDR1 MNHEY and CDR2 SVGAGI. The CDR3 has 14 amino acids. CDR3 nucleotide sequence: TGTGCCAGCAGACGCGGACTAGCGGCCTACGAGCAGTACTTC. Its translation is CASRRGLAAYEQYF.

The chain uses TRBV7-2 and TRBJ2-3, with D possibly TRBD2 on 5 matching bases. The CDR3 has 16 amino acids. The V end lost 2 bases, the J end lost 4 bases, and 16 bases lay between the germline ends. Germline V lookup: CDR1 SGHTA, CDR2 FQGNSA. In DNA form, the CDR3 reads TGTGCCAGCAGCTTAAATCGGGTCGGGATCCCAGATACGCAGTATTTT. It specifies CASSLNRVGIPDTQYF.

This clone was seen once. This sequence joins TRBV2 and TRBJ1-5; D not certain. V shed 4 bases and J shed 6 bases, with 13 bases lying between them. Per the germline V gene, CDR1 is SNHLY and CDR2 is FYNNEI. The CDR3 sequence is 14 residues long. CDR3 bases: TGTGCCAGCAGTGGGGGTGAAGGGATTCAGCCCCAGCATTTT. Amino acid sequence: CASSGGEGIQPQHF.